This T cell receptor beta chain is from a study of regulatory T cells in long-lasting Graves disease. Study-wide background: Antithyroid drug intake by newly diagnosed Graves' patients had lasted under 3 months.

CDR1 GTSNPN and CDR2 SVGIG come from the germline V gene (reference sequence). V was cut by 5 bases and J by 0 bases, with 20 bases left in between. The CDR3 loop spans 17 amino acids. The authors built TCR beta libraries using iRepertoire HTBI primers and Arm-PCR of CDR3 regions. Via MiXCR, TCRdb re-called the multiplex PCR reads, giving one row per CDR3 protein. The sample yields 350,000 to 550,000 distinct CDR3 sequences, 15% seen once. Noted time point: newly diagnosed GD, antithyroid drugs for less than 3 months. RNA isolated from PBMCs was used to make the TCR library. Peripheral blood, approximately 9 milliliters per patient, was collected in EDTA tubes. This clonotype was counted ten times or more. The sample was also linked to a second study, of T cells in Graves' hyperthyroidism and ophthalmopathy.

The specimen comprised peripheral blood mononuclear cells (PBMCs), sampled at new diagnosis, from a patient treated with antithyroid drugs. The receptor's source is a young woman with Graves disease. The genes are TRBV30 and TRBJ2-1; D is perhaps TRBD2 (6 bases). The CDR3 DNA reads as TGTGCCTGGTCAACAAAGGGGCTAGCGAGCTCCTACAATGAGCAGTTCTTC. Its translation: CAWSTKGLASSYNEQFF. The full variable domain, completed using reference TRBV30 and TRBJ2-1, is SQTIHQWPATLVQPVGSPLSLECTVEGTSNPNLYWYRQAAGRGLQLLFYSVGIGQISSEVPQNLSASRPQDRQFILSSKKLLLSDSGFYLCAWSTKGLASSYNEQFFGPGTRLTVL.